This TCR beta chain derives from a study of radiotherapy plus CTLA-4 blockade in lung cancer. V was clipped by 8 bases and J by 6 bases, with 20 bases between them. The CDR3 contains 15 residues. The V gene's germline CDR1 is MDHEN and CDR2 SYDVKM. Sequenced by immunoSEQ multiplex PCR; TCRdb stores in-frame clones only, minus some. This sample has about 70,000 clones; roughly 85% occur once, and the top ten carry roughly 9.7%. The chain recombines TRBV28 with TRBJ2-1; a possible D gene is TRBD1 (6 bases). This clonotype originated in a human donor with non-small cell lung cancer who had a complete response to radiotherapy plus ipilimumab. Specimen: peripheral blood, collected from a patient treated with radiotherapy plus ipilimumab. This CDR3 is CASRKGGLRINEQFF. CDR3 in DNA: TGTGCCAGCCGAAAAGGGGGTTTGAGGATCAATGAGCAGTTCTTC.